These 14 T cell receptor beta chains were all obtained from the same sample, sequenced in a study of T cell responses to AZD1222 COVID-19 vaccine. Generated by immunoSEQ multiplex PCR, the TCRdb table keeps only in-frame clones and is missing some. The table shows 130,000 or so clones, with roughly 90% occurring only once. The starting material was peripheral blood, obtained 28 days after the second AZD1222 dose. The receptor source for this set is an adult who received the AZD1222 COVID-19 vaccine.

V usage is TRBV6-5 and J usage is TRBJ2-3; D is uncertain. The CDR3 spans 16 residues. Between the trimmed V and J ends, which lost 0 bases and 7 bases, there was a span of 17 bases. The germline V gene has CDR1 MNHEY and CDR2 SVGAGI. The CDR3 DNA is TGTGCCAGCAGTTACTCGCCGGAAACCTCTTATCATACGCAGTATTTT. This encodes CASSYSPETSYHTQYF.

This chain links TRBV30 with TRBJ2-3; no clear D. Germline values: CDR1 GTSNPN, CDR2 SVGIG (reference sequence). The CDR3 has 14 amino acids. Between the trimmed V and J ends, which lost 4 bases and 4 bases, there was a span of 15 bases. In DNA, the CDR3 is TGTGCCTGGAACCCGGGCCGGAGATCAGATACGCAGTATTTT. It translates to CAWNPGRRSDTQYF.

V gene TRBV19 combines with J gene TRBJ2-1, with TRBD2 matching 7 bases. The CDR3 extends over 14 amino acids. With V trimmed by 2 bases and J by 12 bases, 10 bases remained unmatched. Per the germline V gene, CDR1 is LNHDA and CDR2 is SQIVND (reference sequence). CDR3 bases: TGTGCCAGTAGTATATCCCTAGCGGCAGCGGCGCAGTTCTTC. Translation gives CASSISLAAAAQFF.

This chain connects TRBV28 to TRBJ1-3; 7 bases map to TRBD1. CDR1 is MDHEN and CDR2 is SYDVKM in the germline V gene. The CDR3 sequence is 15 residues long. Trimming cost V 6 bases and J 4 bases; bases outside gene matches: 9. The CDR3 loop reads CASRADRVSGNTIYF. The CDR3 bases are TGTGCCAGCAGGGCCGACAGGGTCTCAGGAAACACCATATATTTT.

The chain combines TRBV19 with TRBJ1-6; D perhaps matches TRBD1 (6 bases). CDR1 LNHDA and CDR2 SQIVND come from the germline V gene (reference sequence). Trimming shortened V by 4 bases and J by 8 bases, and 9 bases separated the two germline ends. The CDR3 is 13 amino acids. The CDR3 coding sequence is TGTGCCAGTAGTACGTACAGGGATTCACCCCTCCACTTT. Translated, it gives CASSTYRDSPLHF.

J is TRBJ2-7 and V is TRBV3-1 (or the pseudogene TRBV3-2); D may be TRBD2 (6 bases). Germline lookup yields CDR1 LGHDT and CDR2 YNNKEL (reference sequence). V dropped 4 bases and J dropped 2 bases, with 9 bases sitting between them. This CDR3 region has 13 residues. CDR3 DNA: TGTGCCAGCAGCCGGGAGGACCCCTACGAGCAGTACTTC. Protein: CASSREDPYEQYF.

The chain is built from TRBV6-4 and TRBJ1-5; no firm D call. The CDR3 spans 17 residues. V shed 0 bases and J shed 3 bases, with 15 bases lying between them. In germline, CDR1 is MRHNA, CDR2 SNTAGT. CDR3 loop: CASSDSVSGPYNQPQHF. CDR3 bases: TGTGCCAGCAGTGACTCTGTATCCGGGCCTTACAATCAGCCCCAGCATTTT.

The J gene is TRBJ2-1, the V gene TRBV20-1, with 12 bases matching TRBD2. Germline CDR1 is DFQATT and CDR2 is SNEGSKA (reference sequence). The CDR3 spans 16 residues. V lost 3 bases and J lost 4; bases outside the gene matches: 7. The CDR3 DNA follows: TGCAGTGCTAGTTTCCCGGGACTAGCGGGTTACAATGAGCAGTTCTTC. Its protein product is CSASFPGLAGYNEQFF.

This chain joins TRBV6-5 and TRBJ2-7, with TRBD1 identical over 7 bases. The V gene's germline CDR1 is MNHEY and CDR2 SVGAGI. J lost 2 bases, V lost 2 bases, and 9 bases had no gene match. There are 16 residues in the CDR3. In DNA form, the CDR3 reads TGTGCCAGCAGTTACCGGGCAGGGGGAAAAACCTACGAGCAGTACTTC. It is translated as CASSYRAGGKTYEQYF.

CDR3 residues: CASSRQGLTGELFF. CDR3 nucleotide sequence: TGTGCCAGCAGTAGACAGGGGCTGACCGGGGAGCTGTTTTTT. V and J are TRBV3-1 (or the pseudogene TRBV3-2) and TRBJ2-2; 8 positions match TRBD1. The germline gives CDR1 LGHDT, CDR2 YNNKEL (reference sequence). This CDR3 has 14 amino acids. V was pared by 6 bases and J by 5 bases, with 5 bases of the junction left unmatched.

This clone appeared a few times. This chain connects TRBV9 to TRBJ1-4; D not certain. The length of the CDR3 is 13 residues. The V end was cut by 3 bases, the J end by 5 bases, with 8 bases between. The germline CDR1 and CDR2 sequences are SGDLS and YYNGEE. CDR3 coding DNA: TGTGCCAGCAGCGGGAGAACCAATGAAAAACTGTTTTTT. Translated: CASSGRTNEKLFF.

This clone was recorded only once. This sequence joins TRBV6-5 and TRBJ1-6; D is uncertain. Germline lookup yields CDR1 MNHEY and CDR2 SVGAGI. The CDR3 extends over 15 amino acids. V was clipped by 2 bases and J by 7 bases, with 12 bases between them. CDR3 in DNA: TGTGCCAGCAGTTACATGACGGTCCCGAATTCACCCCTCCACTTT. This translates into CASSYMTVPNSPLHF.

CDR3 sequence: CASSSHSNNEQFF. DNA of the CDR3: TGCGCCAGCAGTAGCCACAGCAACAATGAGCAGTTCTTC. The V and J genes are TRBV5-1 and TRBJ2-1; D unclear. Germline V CDR1 and CDR2: SGHRS, YFSETQ. The CDR3 totals 13 residues. Trimming took off 5 bases at V and 5 bases at J, with 11 bases between the two ends.

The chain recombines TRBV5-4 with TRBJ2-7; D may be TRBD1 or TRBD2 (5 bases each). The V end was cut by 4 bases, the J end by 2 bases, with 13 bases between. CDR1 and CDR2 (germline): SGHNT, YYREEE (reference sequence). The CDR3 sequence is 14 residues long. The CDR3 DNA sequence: TGTGCCAGCAGCCCAAGGGACGGAACCTACGAGCAGTACTTC. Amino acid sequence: CASSPRDGTYEQYF.